This entry features one T cell receptor (beta chain) sequence. Other DNA sequences in this specimen translate into the identical CDR3. This sample is part of a study of blood T cell repertoires in COVID-19. At the level of the study: Samples of COVID-19 (acute and convalescent) were obtained from the United States, Italy and Spain. T cells, B-cell-depleted T cells, or PBMCs provided the cDNA or gDNA that served as material.

During active infection, Seattle patients enrolled and were then monitored through disease. The CDR3 has 13 amino acids. Trimming cost V 1 base and J 5 bases; bases outside gene matches: 0. Original processing notes: Quantification of nucleated cells was approximated via reference gene primer amplification. Data came from immunoSEQ multiplex PCR; TCRdb stores just in-frame clones and leaves some out. D and trimming were read from the DNA, whereas the V and J calls and clone size are those reported in that table. The sample lists more than 300,000 clones, more than 70% occurring once. The chain carries TRBV12-3 or TRBV12-4 and TRBJ1-2, with 8 bases aligning to TRBD1. The specimen sequenced was peripheral blood. The receptor's source is a woman between 25 and 40 years old with COVID-19, enrolled during active disease. The CDR3 bases are TGTGCCAGCAGTTTAGGACAGGGGTATGGCTACACCTTC. Translated: CASSLGQGYGYTF.